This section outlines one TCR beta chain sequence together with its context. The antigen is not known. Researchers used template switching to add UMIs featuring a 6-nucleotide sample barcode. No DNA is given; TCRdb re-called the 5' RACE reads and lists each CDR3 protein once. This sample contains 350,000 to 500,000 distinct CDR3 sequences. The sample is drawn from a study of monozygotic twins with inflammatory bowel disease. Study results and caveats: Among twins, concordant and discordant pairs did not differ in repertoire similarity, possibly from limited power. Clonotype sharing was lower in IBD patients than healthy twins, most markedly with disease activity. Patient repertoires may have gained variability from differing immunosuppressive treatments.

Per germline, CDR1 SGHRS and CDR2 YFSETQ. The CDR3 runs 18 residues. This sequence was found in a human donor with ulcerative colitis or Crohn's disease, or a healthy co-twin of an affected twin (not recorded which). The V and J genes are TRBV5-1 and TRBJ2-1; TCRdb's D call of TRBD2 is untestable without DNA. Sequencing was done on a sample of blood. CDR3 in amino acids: CASSFSLAGPSSYNEQFF.